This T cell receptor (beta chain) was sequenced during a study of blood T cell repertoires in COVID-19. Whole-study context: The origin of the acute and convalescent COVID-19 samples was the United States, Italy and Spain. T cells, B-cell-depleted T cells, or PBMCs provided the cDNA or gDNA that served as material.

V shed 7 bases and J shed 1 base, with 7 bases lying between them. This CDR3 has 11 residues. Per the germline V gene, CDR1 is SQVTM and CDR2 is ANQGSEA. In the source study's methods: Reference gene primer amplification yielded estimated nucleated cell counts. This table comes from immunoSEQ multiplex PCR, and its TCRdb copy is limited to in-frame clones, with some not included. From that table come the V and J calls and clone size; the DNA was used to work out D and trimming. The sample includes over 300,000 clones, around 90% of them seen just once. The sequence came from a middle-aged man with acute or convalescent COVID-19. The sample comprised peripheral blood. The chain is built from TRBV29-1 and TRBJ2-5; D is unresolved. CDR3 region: CSGHLQETQYF. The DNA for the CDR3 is TGCAGCGGACACCTCCAAGAGACCCAGTACTTC. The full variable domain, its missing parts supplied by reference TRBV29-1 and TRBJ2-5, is SAVISQKPSRDICQRGTSLTIQCQVDSQVTMMFWYRQQPGQSLTLIATANQGSEATYESGFVIDKFPISRPNLTFSTLTVSNMSPEDSSIYLCSGHLQETQYFGPGTRLLVL.